This entry lists 28 T cell receptor beta chains sequenced from one sample in a study of early T cells in non-severe SARS-CoV-2 infection (dated by TCRdb to the early 2020s). Library creation used 5' RACE. The sequencer was a NextSeq 500. TCRdb redid the processing of the public reads, applying fastp at Q25 and MiXCR, and retained in-frame beta chains. All rows with the same CDR3 protein become a single entry with the most common DNA and genes. This sample comprises 70,000 to 85,000 distinct CDR3 sequences, about 13% of them detected only once. Jointly, the top ten make up about 6.1% of the sample. The sequenced material came from whole blood. The origin of the receptors is an adult who was a healthcare worker with PCR-confirmed SARS-CoV-2 infection or an uninfected control (not recorded which).

The chain has TRBV7-2 and TRBJ2-1; perhaps TRBD2 as D (5 bases). This CDR3 region has 14 residues. From germline, CDR1 is SGHTA and CDR2 FQGNSA. The V end was cut by 7 bases, the J end by 5 bases, with 15 bases between. Here the CDR3 reads CASTRFGDDNEQFF. CDR3 in DNA: TGTGCCAGCACACGTTTCGGGGATGACAATGAGCAGTTCTTC. The full variable domain, its missing parts supplied by reference TRBV7-2 and TRBJ2-1, is GAGVSQSPSNKVTEKGKDVELRCDPISGHTALYWYRQSLGQGLEFLIYFQGNSAPDKSGLPSDRFSAERTGGSVSTLTIQRTQQEDSAVYLCASTRFGDDNEQFFGPGTRLTVL.

V usage is TRBV5-4 and J usage is TRBJ2-3; tentatively, D is TRBD2 (5 bases). In germline, CDR1 is SGHNT, CDR2 YYREEE (reference sequence). V gave up 0 bases and J gave up 6 bases, with 11 bases separating them. The length of the CDR3 is 14 residues. Here the CDR3 reads CASSLERGRDTQYF. The CDR3, as DNA: TGTGCCAGCAGCTTGGAGAGAGGGCGGGATACGCAGTATTTT.

For the CDR3, the DNA is TGTGCCAGCAGCCAAAGCGGGGCAGGGGGAGGCGAGCAGTACTTC. It specifies CASSQSGAGGGEQYF. The gene calls are TRBV7-2 and TRBJ2-7; D tentatively fits TRBD1 or TRBD2 (7 bases each). CDR1 SGHTA and CDR2 FQGNSA come from the germline V gene. The CDR3 extends over 15 amino acids. Trimming removed 5 bases at V and 6 bases at J, with 20 bases between.

This chain links TRBV5-1 with TRBJ2-1; 8 bases map to TRBD2. J gave up 8 bases and V 0 bases, and 10 bases lay outside the gene matches. This CDR3 region has 16 residues. Germline CDR1 SGHRS, CDR2 YFSETQ. The CDR3 spells CASSLGGGGTKDEQFF. Here the CDR3 DNA reads TGCGCCAGCAGCTTGGGAGGCGGGGGGACTAAGGATGAGCAGTTCTTC.

This clonotype was detected only a few times. V is TRBV27 and J is TRBJ1-5; D perhaps matches TRBD1 (6 bases). Germline V gene sequence: CDR1 MNHEY, CDR2 SMNVEV (reference sequence). The CDR3 has 14 residues. V dropped 6 bases and J dropped 5 bases, with 14 bases sitting between them. CDR3 in amino acids: CASRPGTPYQPQHF. The CDR3 region has the DNA TGTGCCAGCAGACCCGGGACACCTTATCAGCCCCAGCATTTT.

The chain links TRBV12-3 or TRBV12-4 to TRBJ2-1; weak D call: TRBD1 (5 bases). CDR3 length equals 15 residues. Deletions cut 4 bases from V and 4 bases from J, with 14 bases between. The CDR3: CASSWLQVRYNEQFF. The CDR3 DNA is TGTGCCAGCAGTTGGTTACAGGTCCGGTACAATGAGCAGTTCTTC.

There are many counts of this clonotype. CDR3 sequence (DNA): TGTGCCAGCAGTGAAGCCACCGGGACAGGGGGCGCGTTCAGTCTCCGAGATACGCAGTATTTT. This encodes CASSEATGTGGAFSLRDTQYF. The V call is TRBV6-1, the J call TRBJ2-3, with 12 bases identical to TRBD1. V lost 0 bases and J lost 5; bases outside the gene matches: 18. CDR1 is MNHNS, CDR2 SASEGT, per germline. The CDR3 is 21 residues long.

The genes are TRBV29-1 and TRBJ2-1, with TRBD1 matching 7 bases. The V and J ends lost 8 bases and 2 bases, in that order; junction bases with no gene match: 9. Per the germline V gene, CDR1 is SQVTM and CDR2 is ANQGSEA. The CDR3 spans 14 residues. The CDR3: CSTKGGPTYNEQFF. In nucleotides, the CDR3 is TGCAGCACGAAAGGGGGCCCAACCTACAATGAGCAGTTCTTC.

This chain connects TRBV2 to TRBJ1-5, with D perhaps TRBD1 (5 bases). Germline CDR1 and CDR2: SNHLY and FYNNEI. This CDR3 is 14 amino acids long. Trimming cost V 2 bases and J 7 bases, with 12 bases left between them. In nucleotides, the CDR3 is TGTGCCAGCAGTGAAAAGGGCAGGGCACAGCCCCAGCATTTT. It encodes CASSEKGRAQPQHF.

The V gene is TRBV29-1, the J gene TRBJ2-7; D is undetermined. The V end lost 1 base, the J end lost 0 bases, and 10 bases lay between the germline ends. The CDR3 totals 14 residues. Germline assignment: CDR1 SQVTM and CDR2 ANQGSEA. This CDR3 is CSVEGISSSYEQYF. Written as DNA, the CDR3 is TGCAGCGTTGAAGGGATTTCCAGCTCCTACGAGCAGTACTTC.

The chain uses TRBV6-1 and TRBJ2-7; no clear D. The CDR3 is 14 residues long. The ends were cut back, 3 bases at V and 0 bases at J, with 9 bases in the middle. Per the germline V gene, CDR1 is MNHNS and CDR2 is SASEGT. The CDR3 sequence: CASSEYRLSYEQYF. CDR3 DNA: TGTGCCAGCAGTGAGTACCGACTCTCCTACGAGCAGTACTTC.

This sequence joins TRBV7-9 and TRBJ1-2; 7 bases align to TRBD1. V shed 8 bases, J shed 6 bases, and the junction held 6 bases outside the gene matches. The CDR3 length is 12 residues. Per the germline V gene, CDR1 is SEHNR and CDR2 is FQNEAQ (reference sequence). CDR3 amino acids: CASVEGADGYTF. The DNA of the CDR3 is TGTGCCAGCGTAGAGGGGGCGGATGGCTACACCTTC.

This clonotype was counted between two and nine times. The chain carries TRBV5-1 and TRBJ2-6, with D perhaps matching TRBD2 (5 bases). Germline CDR1 reads SGHRS; CDR2 reads YFSETQ. V was trimmed by 7 bases and J by 2 bases, leaving 13 bases between them. This CDR3 is 15 amino acids long. CDR3 nucleotide sequence: TGCGCCAGCGGCGAGGGAGTTACTGGGGCCAACGTCCTGACTTTC. It translates to CASGEGVTGANVLTF.

This clonotype was seen at least ten times. The V call is TRBV9, the J call TRBJ2-1; 10 nucleotides align to TRBD2. Germline CDR1 is SGDLS and CDR2 is YYNGEE. The CDR3 totals 15 residues. J was trimmed by 6 bases and V by 3 bases; bases with no gene match: 6. The CDR3 region is CASSAGTSAGNEQFF. CDR3 nucleotide sequence: TGTGCCAGCAGCGCCGGGACTAGCGCCGGCAATGAGCAGTTCTTC.

This clonotype was seen only a few times. The chain combines TRBV20-1 with TRBJ2-1; D perhaps matches TRBD2 (6 bases). This CDR3 contains 16 residues. Trimming stripped 0 bases from V and 9 bases from J, with 21 bases between. Germline lookup yields CDR1 DFQATT and CDR2 SNEGSKA (reference sequence). This CDR3 reads CSARDATSRGFLEQFF. In nucleotides, the CDR3 is TGCAGTGCTAGAGACGCCACTAGCCGGGGATTCCTTGAGCAGTTCTTC.

The CDR3 protein is CASTLAGAVRSPLHF. DNA for the CDR3: TGTGCCAGCACCTTAGCGGGGGCAGTACGTTCACCCCTCCACTTT. This rearrangement joins TRBV12-3 or TRBV12-4 to TRBJ1-6; D perhaps matches TRBD1 (6 bases). CDR3 size: 15 residues. The ends were cut back, 7 bases at V and 9 bases at J, with 19 bases in the middle.

The rearrangement links TRBV29-1 to TRBJ2-1, with D possibly TRBD1 on 5 matching bases. Trimming pared 6 bases from V and 10 bases from J, leaving 7 bases between. Germline V gives CDR1 SQVTM, CDR2 ANQGSEA. CDR3 length: 9 amino acids. The CDR3 spells CSVGVEQFF. CDR3 nucleotide sequence: TGCAGCGTAGGGGTAGAGCAGTTCTTC.

Many counts were recorded for this clonotype. The chain has TRBV20-1 and TRBJ1-2; no definite D call. CDR1 and CDR2 from the germline V gene are DFQATT and SNEGSKA (reference sequence). The V gene lost 3 bases and the J gene lost 3 bases, with 8 bases spanning the gap. The CDR3 covers 12 residues. The CDR3 spells CSARKGHYGYTF. CDR3 coding DNA: TGCAGTGCTAGGAAAGGACACTATGGCTACACCTTC.

The chain couples TRBV5-5 to TRBJ1-2, with D tentatively TRBD1 (5 bases). Trimming took off 4 bases at V and 13 bases at J, with 14 bases between the two ends. The germline V gene encodes CDR1 SGHKS and CDR2 YYEKEE (reference sequence). This CDR3 is 11 amino acids long. CDR3 in DNA: TGTGCCAGCAGCCCGGGGGATCCCGGCACCTTC. This encodes CASSPGDPGTF.

J is TRBJ2-7 and V is TRBV7-9; D is perhaps TRBD1 (6 bases). The V gene lost 1 base and the J gene lost 2 bases, with 12 bases spanning the gap. There are 15 residues in the CDR3. Germline V gene sequence: CDR1 SEHNR, CDR2 FQNEAQ (reference sequence). CDR3 in amino acids: CASSLGSWGPYEQYF. Written as DNA, the CDR3 is TGTGCCAGCAGCTTAGGGTCTTGGGGGCCCTACGAGCAGTACTTC.

This clonotype was detected only a few times. The chain couples TRBV18 to TRBJ1-6; D call uncertain. The CDR3 loop spans 14 amino acids. Trimming pared 1 base from V and 8 bases from J, leaving 9 bases between. Germline values: CDR1 KGHSH, CDR2 LQKENI. CDR3 in amino acids: CASSPLSRDSPLHF. The CDR3 region has the DNA TGTGCCAGCTCACCACTGTCGAGGGATTCACCCCTCCACTTT.

This clonotype occurred many times. In nucleotides, the CDR3 is TGTGCCAGCAGCATACCGGGACAACCGACATACACTGAAGCTTTCTTT. Protein sequence: CASSIPGQPTYTEAFF. V and J are TRBV11-3 and TRBJ1-1; D may be TRBD1 (6 bases). V gave up 5 bases and J gave up 3 bases, with 19 bases separating them. The CDR3 contains 16 residues. CDR1 SGHNT and CDR2 YENEEA come from the germline V gene. The whole variable domain, filled in from reference TRBV11-3 and TRBJ1-1, reads EAGVVQSPRYKIIEKKQPVAFWCNPISGHNTLYWYLQNLGQGPELLIRYENEEAVDDSQLPKDRFSAERLKGVDSTLKIQPAELGDSAVYLCASSIPGQPTYTEAFFGQGTRLTVV.

This clonotype was counted between two and nine times. V and J are TRBV6-2 or TRBV6-3 and TRBJ2-2, with D possibly being TRBD1 (6 bases). Germline V gene data show CDR1 as MNHEY and CDR2 as SVGEGT. The CDR3 is 14 amino acids. Trimming took 5 bases from V and 3 from J, leaving 10 bases between them. This CDR3 reads CASSNRDHTGELFF. The CDR3 coding sequence is TGTGCCAGCAGTAACAGGGATCACACCGGGGAGCTGTTTTTT.

The genes are TRBV20-1 and TRBJ2-2, with D tentatively TRBD1 (7 bases). This CDR3 has 16 amino acids. Trimming left V 3 bases short and J 4 bases short, with 18 bases between. The germline V gene has CDR1 DFQATT and CDR2 SNEGSKA (reference sequence). The CDR3 sequence is CSASLIRQGGTGELFF. The DNA for the CDR3 is TGCAGTGCTAGCCTAATACGACAGGGAGGCACCGGGGAGCTGTTTTTT.

This clonotype has just a few counts. CDR3 coding DNA: TGTGCCAGCAGTGGAGTCGGCAGGGTCTATGGCTACACCTTC. This translates into CASSGVGRVYGYTF. This sequence joins TRBV2 and TRBJ1-2; TRBD1 might be the D (5 bases). Germline lookup yields CDR1 SNHLY and CDR2 FYNNEI. Deletions cut 4 bases from V and 4 bases from J, with 13 bases between. The CDR3 runs to 14 residues.

This clonotype was counted between two and nine times. V usage is TRBV20-1 and J usage is TRBJ2-1, with 14 bases that match TRBD2. The CDR3 is made up of 16 amino acids. The germline V gene has CDR1 DFQATT and CDR2 SNEGSKA (reference sequence). Losses at the gene ends were 3 bases for V and 4 bases for J; bases not matched to a gene: 5. CDR3 loop: CSASVRTSGRYNEQFF. The DNA for the CDR3 is TGCAGTGCTAGCGTAAGGACTAGCGGGAGGTACAATGAGCAGTTCTTC.

J is TRBJ1-1 and V is TRBV5-5, with D unclear. CDR1 SGHKS and CDR2 YYEKEE come from the germline V gene (reference sequence). There are 13 residues in the CDR3. Trimming took off 1 base at V and 3 bases at J, with 7 bases between the two ends. The CDR3 region is CASSLIVDTEAFF. CDR3 coding DNA: TGTGCCAGCAGCTTGATTGTGGACACTGAAGCTTTCTTT. Full variable domain (missing parts from reference TRBV5-5 and TRBJ1-1): DAGVTQSPTHLIKTRGQQVTLRCSPISGHKSVSWYQQVLGQGPQFIFQYYEKEERGRGNFPDRFSARQFPNYSSELNVNALLLGDSALYLCASSLIVDTEAFFGQGTRLTVV.

This chain connects TRBV11-3 to TRBJ2-1; no clear D. Trimming shortened V by 5 bases and J by 5 bases, and 7 bases separated the two germline ends. The germline gives CDR1 SGHNT, CDR2 YENEEA. This CDR3 contains 12 residues. CDR3: CASSQPHNEQFF. DNA of the CDR3: TGTGCCAGCAGCCAACCCCACAATGAGCAGTTCTTC.